Listed here is a single TCR beta chain. Antigen specificity is unknown. Healthy bone marrow donors made up the donor group. 13 Jbeta primers and 60 Vbeta primers were used for the PCR. The authors' processing: In a later analysis, of roughly 73 million unique beta chains, roughly 9.9 million appeared in at least two donors. Profiling relied on immunoSEQ multiplex PCR, and the TCRdb table lists in-frame clones only, not all of them. That table is the source of V, J and clone size, and D and trimming were worked out from the DNA. The data contain around 170,000 clones, roughly 75% of them singletons. CDR1 and CDR2 (germline): GTSNPN, SVGIG (reference sequence). V was trimmed by 1 base and J by 3 bases, leaving 12 bases between them. The CDR3 runs to 14 residues. This record comes from a study of cytomegalovirus exposure and HLA in healthy donors. About the research overall: Around 79 million unique TCRs, all from HLA-typed donors, were included in an early release of the data. Findings and caveats of the study: Researchers reportedly found TCR beta sequences accurately predicted most subjects' HLA-A and HLA-B alleles.

This chain links TRBV30 with TRBJ1-1, with a possible D match to TRBD1 (6 bases). Input material: PBMCs. The receptor was isolated from a woman aged 50 to 65 in good health and CMV-seropositive. For the CDR3, the DNA is TGTGCCTGGAGTGAGGGAGGGGGGTACACTGAAGCTTTCTTT. Its protein product is CAWSEGGGYTEAFF.